The source of this T cell receptor (beta chain) is a study of technical replicates of blood from a few donors. V was clipped by 11 bases and J by 3 bases, with 19 bases between them. CDR3 length: 14 residues. The germline gives CDR1 ENHRY, CDR2 SYGVKD. TCRdb's table, derived via immunoSEQ multiplex PCR, lists solely in-frame clones and lacks some. The table lists about 71,000 clones, roughly 88% of them singletons. The sequence derives from a human donor in good health. Some clones in this sample may be carry-over from other donors' samples. The sequencing input was PBMCs. The rearrangement links TRBV10-3 to TRBJ1-2; D is perhaps TRBD1 (6 bases). CDR3 in amino acids: CAAGAMTSDYGYTF. In DNA, the CDR3 is TGTGCCGCAGGGGCAATGACGTCGGACTATGGCTACACCTTC.